This TCR beta chain was profiled in a study of CD8 T cells in Susac syndrome. Germline V gives CDR1 SQVTM, CDR2 ANQGSEA. The CDR3 contains 12 residues. With 4 bases removed from V and 5 bases from J, the gap between germline ends came to 11 bases. RNA was extracted with the RNeasy kit, and a quantity of roughly 0.5 to 1 ug was reverse transcribed using random hexamers. A multiplex approach, immunoSEQ multiplex PCR, amplified TCR beta CDR3 across 54 Vbeta and 13 Jbeta. TCRdb re-called the immunoSEQ multiplex PCR reads through MiXCR, storing one row per CDR3 protein. The data show around 200,000 distinct CDR3 sequences, with 85% to 95% seen just once and around 0.08% held by the top ten.

The sample taken for sequencing was CD4+ T cells from PBMCs. The TCR sequence derives from a human donor with multiple sclerosis. The V gene is TRBV29-1, the J gene TRBJ1-1; tentatively, D is TRBD1 (5 bases). This CDR3 is CSVGQPRTEAFF. The CDR3 DNA reads TGCAGCGTTGGACAGCCGAGAACTGAAGCTTTCTTT.